A single sample gave rise to the 6 T cell receptor beta chains below, sequenced in a study of blood T cell repertoires in COVID-19. Libraries were prepared by immunoSEQ multiplex PCR; TCRdb keeps only in-frame clonotypes and omits some of them. The profile shows some 190,000 clones, roughly three quarters of them singletons. Input material: PBMCs or T cells enriched from blood (not recorded which). All receptors come from a man aged 55 to 70 who had been exposed to COVID-19.

The V call is TRBV6-2 or TRBV6-3, the J call TRBJ1-1; D not resolved. Trimming cost V 1 base and J 1 base, with 4 bases left between them. The CDR3 covers 13 residues. Per the germline V gene, CDR1 is MNHEY and CDR2 is SVGEGT. CDR3 residues: CASSYWQNTEAFF. DNA of the CDR3: TGTGCCAGCAGTTACTGGCAGAACACTGAAGCTTTCTTT.

The V and J genes are TRBV3-1 (or the pseudogene TRBV3-2) and TRBJ2-7, with 7 bases that match TRBD1. Germline V gene lookup returns CDR1 LGHDT and CDR2 YNNKEL (reference sequence). The CDR3 runs to 14 residues. Losses at the gene ends were 2 bases for V and 5 bases for J; bases not matched to a gene: 6. This chain's CDR3 is CASSQNGQVDEQYF. For the CDR3, the DNA is TGTGCCAGCAGCCAAAATGGACAGGTGGACGAGCAGTACTTC.

The chain uses TRBV27 and TRBJ2-7, with 8 nucleotides matching TRBD1. Unmatched junction bases numbered 4, after V lost 4 bases and J lost 2 bases. Germline V CDR1 and CDR2: MNHEY, SMNVEV (reference sequence). The CDR3 is made up of 14 amino acids. The CDR3 loop is CASSSDRDTYEQYF. CDR3 bases: TGTGCCAGCAGTTCGGACAGGGATACCTACGAGCAGTACTTC.

The rearrangement uses TRBV19 and TRBJ2-2, with D maybe TRBD1 (6 bases). V was trimmed by 5 bases and J by 0 bases, leaving 7 bases between them. CDR1 and CDR2 (germline): LNHDA, SQIVND (reference sequence). The CDR3 has 14 residues. The CDR3: CASSWTANTGELFF. Written as DNA, the CDR3 is TGTGCCAGTAGTTGGACAGCGAACACCGGGGAGCTGTTTTTT.

This clone was counted between two and nine times. The V call is TRBV6-5, the J call TRBJ1-2; D unresolved. The CDR3 totals 15 residues. Germline values: CDR1 MNHEY, CDR2 SVGAGI. Deletions cut 5 bases from V and 1 base from J, with 14 bases between. The CDR3 nucleotides read TGTGCCAGCAGTCACCTTTTGGCACATAACTATGGCTACACCTTC. This translates into CASSHLLAHNYGYTF.

The gene calls are TRBV19 and TRBJ2-7; possibly TRBD2 for D (5 bases). In germline, CDR1 is LNHDA, CDR2 SQIVND (reference sequence). The ends were cut back, 3 bases at V and 0 bases at J, with 12 bases in the middle. This CDR3 comprises 15 residues. The DNA for the CDR3 is TGTGCCAGTAGTATCTCAGGACTCACCTCCTACGAGCAGTACTTC. Translated, it gives CASSISGLTSYEQYF.